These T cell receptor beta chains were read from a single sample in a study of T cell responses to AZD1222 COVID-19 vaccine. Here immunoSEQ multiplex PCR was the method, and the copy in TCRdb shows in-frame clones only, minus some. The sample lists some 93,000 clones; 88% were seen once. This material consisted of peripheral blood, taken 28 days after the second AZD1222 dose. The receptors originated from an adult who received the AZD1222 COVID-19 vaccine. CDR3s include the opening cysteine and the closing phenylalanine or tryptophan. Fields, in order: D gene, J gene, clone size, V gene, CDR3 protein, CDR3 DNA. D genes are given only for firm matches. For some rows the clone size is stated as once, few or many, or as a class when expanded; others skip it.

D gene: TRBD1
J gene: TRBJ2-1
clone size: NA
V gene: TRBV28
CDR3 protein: CASSRTGGWGDEQFF
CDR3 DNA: TGTGCCAGCAGCCGGACAGGGGGCTGGGGGGATGAGCAGTTCTTC

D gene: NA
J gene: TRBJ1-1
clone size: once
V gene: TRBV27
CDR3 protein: CASSLGRGGFEAFF
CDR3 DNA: TGTGCCAGCAGTTTAGGTCGAGGCGGGTTTGAAGCTTTCTTT

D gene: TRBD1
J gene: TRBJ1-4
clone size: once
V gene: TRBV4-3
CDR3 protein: CASSRGTGRGEKLFF
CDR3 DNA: TGCGCCAGCAGCCGAGGGACAGGGCGCGGTGAAAAACTGTTTTTT

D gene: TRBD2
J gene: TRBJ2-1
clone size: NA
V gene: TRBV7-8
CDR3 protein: CASSPSGTSYNEQFF
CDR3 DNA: TGTGCCAGCAGCCCGAGCGGGACCTCCTACAATGAGCAGTTCTTC

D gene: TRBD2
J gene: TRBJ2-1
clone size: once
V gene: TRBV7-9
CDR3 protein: CASSPPERETYNEQFF
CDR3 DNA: TGTGCCAGCAGCCCCCCAGAGCGGGAAACCTACAATGAGCAGTTCTTC

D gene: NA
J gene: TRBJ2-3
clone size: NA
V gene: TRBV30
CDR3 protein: CARGESGSADTQYF
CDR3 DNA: TGTGCCAGGGGGGAGAGTGGGAGCGCAGATACGCAGTATTTT

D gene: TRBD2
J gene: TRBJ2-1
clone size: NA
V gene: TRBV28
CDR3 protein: CASSHGTSGRADGSYNEQFF
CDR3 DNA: TGTGCCAGCAGCCACGGGACTAGCGGGAGGGCTGATGGGTCCTACAATGAGCAGTTCTTC

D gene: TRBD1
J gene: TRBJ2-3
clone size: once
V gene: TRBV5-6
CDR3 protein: CASSTGTGGIGRYF
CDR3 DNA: TGTGCCAGCAGTACCGGGACAGGGGGCATAGGGCGGTATTTT

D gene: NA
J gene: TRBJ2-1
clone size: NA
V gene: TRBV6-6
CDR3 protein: CASSYLSRINEQFF
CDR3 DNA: TGTGCCAGCAGTTACCTGTCGCGCATTAATGAGCAGTTCTTC

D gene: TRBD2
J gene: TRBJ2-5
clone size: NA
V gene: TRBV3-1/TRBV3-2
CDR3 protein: CASSQDLASGRAVPTQETQYF
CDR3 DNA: TGTGCCAGCAGCCAAGATCTAGCTAGCGGGAGGGCCGTGCCCACACAAGAGACCCAGTACTTC

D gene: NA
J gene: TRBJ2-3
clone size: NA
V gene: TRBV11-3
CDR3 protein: CASSLDLGTDTQYF
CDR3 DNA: TGTGCCAGCAGCTTAGATCTCGGCACAGATACGCAGTATTTT

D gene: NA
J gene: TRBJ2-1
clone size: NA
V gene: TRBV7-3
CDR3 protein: CASSLNVGYNEQFF
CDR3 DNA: TGTGCCAGCAGCTTAAATGTCGGCTACAATGAGCAGTTCTTC

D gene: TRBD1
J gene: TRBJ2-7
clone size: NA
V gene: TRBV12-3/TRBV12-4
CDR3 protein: CASRGQGWYEQYF
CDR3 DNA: TGTGCCAGCAGGGGACAGGGATGGTACGAGCAGTACTTC

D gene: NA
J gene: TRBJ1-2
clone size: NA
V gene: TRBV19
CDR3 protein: CASSAVRAPGGYTF
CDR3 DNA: TGTGCCAGTAGTGCGGTCCGGGCCCCGGGAGGCTACACCTTC

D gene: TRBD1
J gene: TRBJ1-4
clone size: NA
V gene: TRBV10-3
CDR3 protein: CAISESKGGGEKLFF
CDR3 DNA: TGTGCCATCAGTGAGTCGAAAGGGGGCGGTGAAAAACTGTTTTTT

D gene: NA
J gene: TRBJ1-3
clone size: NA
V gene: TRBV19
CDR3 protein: CASSSGLTIYF
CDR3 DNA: TGTGCCAGTAGCTCGGGCCTCACCATATATTTT